This T cell receptor beta chain was found in a study of T cell changes during pregnancy in multiple sclerosis. This CDR3 comprises 13 residues. Germline V gene data show CDR1 as MNHNS and CDR2 as SASEGT. Trimming took off 4 bases at V and 2 bases at J, with 9 bases between the two ends. Some clones are missing from TCRdb's copy, which holds only in-frame ones; the method was immunoSEQ multiplex PCR. This table holds roughly 18,000 clones, more than 75% found once. The specimen was CD4+ T cells from peripheral blood mononuclear cells, collected in the first trimester of pregnancy. The chain carries TRBV6-1 and TRBJ2-7; D may be TRBD1 (6 bases). The TCR sequence derives from a female donor in good health, enrolled as a control in a pregnancy study. CDR3 loop: CASSATGPYEQYF. For the CDR3, the DNA is TGTGCCAGCAGTGCGACAGGACCCTACGAGCAGTACTTC.